A single TCR beta chain is shown here with its context. Germline CDR1 reads MGHDK; CDR2 reads SYGVNS. The CDR3 consists of 12 residues. V lost 2 bases and J lost 7, with 7 bases in between. The data originate from a study of OX40 agonist ivuxolimab in advanced cancers. With baseline, cycle 4 day 1, and cycle 7 day 1 as timepoints, blood was sampled. The repertoire was sequenced with immunoSEQ multiplex PCR; TCRdb's copy has only in-frame clones and lacks some. The repertoire holds around 68,000 clones, under 95% seen once, with 1.1% in the top ten. This sequence joins TRBV25-1 and TRBJ2-3; D uncertain. Material: CD4+ or CD8+ T cells sorted from blood, obtained in a trial of the OX40 agonist ivuxolimab. This receptor was taken from an adult with an advanced solid tumor such as melanoma, head and neck, liver or kidney cancer. The CDR3, as DNA: TGTGCCAGCAGTGAAGAGAGTTATACGCAGTATTTT. It yields the protein CASSEESYTQYF.